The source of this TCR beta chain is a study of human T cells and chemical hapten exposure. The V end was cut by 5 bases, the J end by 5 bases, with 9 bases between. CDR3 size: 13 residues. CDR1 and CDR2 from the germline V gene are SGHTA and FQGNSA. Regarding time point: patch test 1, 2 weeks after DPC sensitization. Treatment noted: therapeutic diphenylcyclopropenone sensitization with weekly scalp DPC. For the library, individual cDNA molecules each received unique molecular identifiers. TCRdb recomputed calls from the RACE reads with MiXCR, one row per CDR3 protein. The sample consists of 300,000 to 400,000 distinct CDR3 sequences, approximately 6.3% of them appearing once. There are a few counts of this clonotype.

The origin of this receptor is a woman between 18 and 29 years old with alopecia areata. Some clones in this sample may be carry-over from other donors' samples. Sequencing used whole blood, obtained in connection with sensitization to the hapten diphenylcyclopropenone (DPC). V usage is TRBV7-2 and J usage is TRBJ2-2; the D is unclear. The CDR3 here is CASSERRTGELFF. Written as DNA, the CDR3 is TGTGCCAGCAGCGAAAGACGGACCGGGGAGCTGTTTTTT. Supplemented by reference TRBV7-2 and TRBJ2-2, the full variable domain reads GAGVSQSPSNKVTEKGKDVELRCDPISGHTALYWYRQSLGQGLEFLIYFQGNSAPDKSGLPSDRFSAERTGGSVSTLTIQRTQQEDSAVYLCASSERRTGELFFGEGSRLTVL.